This T cell receptor (beta chain) was sequenced in a study of blood T cell repertoires in COVID-19 (dated by TCRdb to the early 2020s). At the level of the whole study: Samples covering the acute and convalescent phases of COVID-19 were provided by collaborators in the United States, Italy and Spain. Deeply sampled blood TCRbeta repertoires from subjects exposed to, actively infected with, or recovered from COVID-19 were included in the dataset. The samples were drawn from the first 160 participants of the ongoing ImmuneRACE study and from over a thousand subjects provided by 6 global collaborators. Where HLA class I and class II types were available, the types were taken from metadata supplied by the sample provider, not from assay-based typing. The sample metadata nearly always contained a de-identified subject ID, COVID-19 status, age in years and sex. The repertoires were made available in a free public database intended to serve as a resource for research on the immune response to SARS-CoV-2. The prospective study material was composed of cDNA or gDNA derived from T cells, B-cell-depleted T cells, or PBMCs.

As regards this clone: Its antigen has not been determined. Within one base of it there is no much larger clone, and no base qualities were kept.

At one collaborating source in Seattle, patients were enrolled during active infection and were followed longitudinally through the course of disease. The collaborating institutions used their own protocols to collect whole blood in K2EDTA tubes. Collaborator samples were shipped for TCRbeta analysis as frozen whole blood, isolated PBMCs, or DNA extracted from either sample type. Overall study results and their limits: How much clinical and demographic metadata was included differed by source and by participant, and the metadata was provided uncurated.

TCRbeta CDR3 regions were amplified from genomic DNA using the immunoSEQ Assay, a bias-controlled multiplex PCR. The study's own analysis went as follows. Within the assay, amplification of reference gene primers was used to estimate how many nucleated cells each sample contained. To quantify the absolute abundance of each unique TCRbeta CDR3 rearrangement, sequence reads were collapsed and filtered. For each sample, productive Simpson clonality was calculated as the square root of Simpson's diversity index across productive rearrangements. TCRdb carries this immuneACCESS record with in-frame sequences only. Its versions omit some clonotypes, under half of them owing to an unresolved V gene in the studies checked, with the rest unexplained. The DNA gave D and trimming, while V, J and clone size come from that table. The sample table lists more than 200,000 clones, roughly four fifths of them with a count of one. The ten top clones hold roughly 8.2% of the sample.

The clonotype originates from a woman older than 75 with COVID-19, enrolled during active disease. Sequencing was done on a sample of peripheral blood.

For the CDR3, the sequence is CASSLEGGKVEQYF. The base sequence is TGTGCCAGCAGCTTAGAAGGGGGTAAGGTCGAGCAGTACTTC. This sequence uses TRBV7-9 and TRBJ2-7, with a weak D call of TRBD1 (6 bases match). Cut back by 1 base and 6 bases, the V and J ends lie 13 bases apart. The CDR3 runs 14 amino acids, cysteine and phenylalanine included. Only the CDR3 portion is preserved as DNA: 42 bases, with reading frame beginning at the first base. CDR1 and CDR2 are drawn from the germline V gene (reference sequence): SEHNR, FQNEAQ.